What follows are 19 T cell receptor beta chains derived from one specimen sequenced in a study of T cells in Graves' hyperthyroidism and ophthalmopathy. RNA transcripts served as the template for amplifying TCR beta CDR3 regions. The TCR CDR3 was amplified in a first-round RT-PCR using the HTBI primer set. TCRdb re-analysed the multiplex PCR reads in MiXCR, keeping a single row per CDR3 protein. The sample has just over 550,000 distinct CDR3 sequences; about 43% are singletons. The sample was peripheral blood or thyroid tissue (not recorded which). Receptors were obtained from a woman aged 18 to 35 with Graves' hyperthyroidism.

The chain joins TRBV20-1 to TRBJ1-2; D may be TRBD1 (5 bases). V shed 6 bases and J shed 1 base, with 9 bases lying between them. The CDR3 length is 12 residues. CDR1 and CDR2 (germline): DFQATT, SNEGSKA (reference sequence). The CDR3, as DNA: TGCAGTGCAAGGGGCGATAACTATGGCTACACCTTC. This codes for CSARGDNYGYTF.

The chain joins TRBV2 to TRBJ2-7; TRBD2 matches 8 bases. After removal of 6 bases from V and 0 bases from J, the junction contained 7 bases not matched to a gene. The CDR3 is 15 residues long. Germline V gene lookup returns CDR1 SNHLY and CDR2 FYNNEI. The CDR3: CASSPRGGTSYEQYF. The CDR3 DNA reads TGTGCCAGCAGCCCCCGGGGGGGGACCTCCTACGAGCAGTACTTC.

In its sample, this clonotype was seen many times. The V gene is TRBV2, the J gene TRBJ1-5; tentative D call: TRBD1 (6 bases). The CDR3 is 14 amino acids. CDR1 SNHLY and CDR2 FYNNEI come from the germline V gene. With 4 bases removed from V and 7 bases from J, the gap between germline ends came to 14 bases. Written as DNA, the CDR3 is TGTGCCAGCAGTGGCGGGGGGGGCTACCAGCCCCAGCATTTT. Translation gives CASSGGGGYQPQHF.

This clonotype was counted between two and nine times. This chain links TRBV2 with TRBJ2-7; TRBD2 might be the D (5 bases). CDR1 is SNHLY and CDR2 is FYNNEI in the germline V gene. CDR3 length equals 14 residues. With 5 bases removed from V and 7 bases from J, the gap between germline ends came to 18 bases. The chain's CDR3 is CASSPGPAGREQYF. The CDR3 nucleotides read TGTGCCAGCAGTCCCGGGCCTGCGGGTCGTGAGCAGTACTTC.

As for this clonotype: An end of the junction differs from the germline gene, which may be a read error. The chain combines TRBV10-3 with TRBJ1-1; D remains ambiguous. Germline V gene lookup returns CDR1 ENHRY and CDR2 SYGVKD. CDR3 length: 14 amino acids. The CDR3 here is CASSFVDINTEAFF. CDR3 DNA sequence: TGTGCCAGCAGTTTCGTCGATATTAACACTGAAGCTTTCTTT.

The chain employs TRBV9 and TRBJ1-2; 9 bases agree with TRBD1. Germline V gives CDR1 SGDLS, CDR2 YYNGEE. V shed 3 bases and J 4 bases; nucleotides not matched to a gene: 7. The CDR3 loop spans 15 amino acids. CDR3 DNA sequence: TGTGCCAGCAGCGGCTCGAGGGACAGGGCCTATGGCTACACCTTC. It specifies CASSGSRDRAYGYTF.

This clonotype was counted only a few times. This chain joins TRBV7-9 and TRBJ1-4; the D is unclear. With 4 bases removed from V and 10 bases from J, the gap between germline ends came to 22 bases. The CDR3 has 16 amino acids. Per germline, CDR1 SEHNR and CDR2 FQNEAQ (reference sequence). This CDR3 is CASSSRLWIPGGKLFF. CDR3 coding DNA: TGTGCCAGCAGCTCCCGGCTTTGGATACCGGGTGGAAAACTGTTTTTT. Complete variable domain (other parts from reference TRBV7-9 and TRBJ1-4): DTGVSQNPRHKITKRGQNVTFRCDPISEHNRLYWYRQTLGQGPEFLTYFQNEAQLEKSRLLSDRFSAERPKGSFSTLEIQRTEQGDSAMYLCASSSRLWIPGGKLFFGSGTQLSVL.

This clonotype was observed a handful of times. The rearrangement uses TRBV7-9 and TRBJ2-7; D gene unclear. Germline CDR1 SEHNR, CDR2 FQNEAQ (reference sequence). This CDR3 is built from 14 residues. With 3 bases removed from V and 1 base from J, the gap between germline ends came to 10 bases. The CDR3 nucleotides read TGTGCCAGCAGCTTGTTCCAGCTATCCTACGAGCAGTACTTC. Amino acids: CASSLFQLSYEQYF.

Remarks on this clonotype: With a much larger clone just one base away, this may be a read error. For the CDR3, the DNA is TGTGCCAGCACCCGGACGGACTATGGCTACACCTTC. Encoded protein: CASTRTDYGYTF. This chain joins TRBV7-8 and TRBJ1-2; D uncertain. The CDR3 extends over 12 amino acids. V was cut by 7 bases and J by 3 bases, with 9 bases left in between. The germline V gene encodes CDR1 SGHVS and CDR2 FQNEAQ.

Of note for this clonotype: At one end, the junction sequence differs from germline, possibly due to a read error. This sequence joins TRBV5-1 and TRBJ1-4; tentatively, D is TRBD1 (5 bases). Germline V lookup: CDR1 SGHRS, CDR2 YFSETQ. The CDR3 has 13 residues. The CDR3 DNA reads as TGTGCCAGCAGCCAGGGATGGAGGGAAAAACTGTTTTTT. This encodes CASSQGWREKLFF.

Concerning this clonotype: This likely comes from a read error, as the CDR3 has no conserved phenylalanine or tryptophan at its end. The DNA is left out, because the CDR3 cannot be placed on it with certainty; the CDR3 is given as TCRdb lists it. The CDR3 loop reads CASSLEWG. This chain uses TRBV5-5 with TRBJ2-5. Germline V gene sequence: CDR1 SGHKS, CDR2 YYEKEE (reference sequence). The CDR3 length is 8 residues, termini included.

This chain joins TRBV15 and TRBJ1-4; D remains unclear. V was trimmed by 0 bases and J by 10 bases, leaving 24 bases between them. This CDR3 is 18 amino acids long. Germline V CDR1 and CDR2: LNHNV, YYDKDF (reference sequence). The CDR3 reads CATSRDPAGRRVGRKLFF. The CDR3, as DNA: TGTGCCACCAGCAGAGATCCTGCGGGCAGGCGGGTCGGACGAAAACTGTTTTTT.

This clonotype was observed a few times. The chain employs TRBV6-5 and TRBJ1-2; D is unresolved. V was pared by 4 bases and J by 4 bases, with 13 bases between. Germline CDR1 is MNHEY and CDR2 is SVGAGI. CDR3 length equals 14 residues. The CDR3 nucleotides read TGTGCCAGCAGTTTATCACAACAGATCTATGGCTACACCTTC. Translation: CASSLSQQIYGYTF.

In DNA form, the CDR3 reads TGTGCCAGCACTCTAGATAACTATGGCTACACCTTC. It codes for CASTLDNYGYTF. This chain connects TRBV10-3 to TRBJ1-2; no clear D. The CDR3 covers 12 residues. CDR1 ENHRY and CDR2 SYGVKD come from the germline V gene. V lost 10 bases to trimming and J lost 1 base, with 10 bases between them.

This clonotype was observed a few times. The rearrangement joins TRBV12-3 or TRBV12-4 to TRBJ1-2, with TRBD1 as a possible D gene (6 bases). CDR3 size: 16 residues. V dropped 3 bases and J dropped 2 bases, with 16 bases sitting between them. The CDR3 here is CASSFLFRDTNYGYTF. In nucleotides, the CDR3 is TGTGCCAGCAGTTTCCTCTTTCGGGACACCAACTATGGCTACACCTTC.

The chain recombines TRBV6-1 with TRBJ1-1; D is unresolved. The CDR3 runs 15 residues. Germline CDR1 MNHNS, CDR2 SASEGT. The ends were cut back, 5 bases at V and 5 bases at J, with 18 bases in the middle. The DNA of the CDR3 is TGTGCCAGCAGTCAAAACAGTGCGGGAAGGACTGAAGCTTTCTTT. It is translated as CASSQNSAGRTEAFF.

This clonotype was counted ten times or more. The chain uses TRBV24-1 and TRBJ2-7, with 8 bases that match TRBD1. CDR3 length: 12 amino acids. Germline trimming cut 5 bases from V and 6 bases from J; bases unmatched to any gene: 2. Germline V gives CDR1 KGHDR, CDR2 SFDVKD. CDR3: CATSGQGSEQYF. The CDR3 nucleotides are TGTGCCACCAGTGGACAGGGGAGCGAGCAGTACTTC.

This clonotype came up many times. CDR3 DNA: TGTGCCACCAGCAGAGAGGCAACTAATGAAAAACTGTTTTTT. This sequence encodes CATSREATNEKLFF. This chain joins TRBV15 and TRBJ1-4, with no clear D. The germline gives CDR1 LNHNV, CDR2 YYDKDF (reference sequence). V dropped 0 bases and J dropped 0 bases, with 2 bases sitting between them. This CDR3 spans 14 amino acids. The variable domain in full, completed from reference TRBV15 and TRBJ1-4, reads DAMVIQNPRYQVTQFGKPVTLSCSQTLNHNVMYWYQQKSSQAPKLLFHYYDKDFNNEADTPDNFQSRRPNTSFCFLDIRSPGLGDTAMYLCATSREATNEKLFFGSGTQLSVL.

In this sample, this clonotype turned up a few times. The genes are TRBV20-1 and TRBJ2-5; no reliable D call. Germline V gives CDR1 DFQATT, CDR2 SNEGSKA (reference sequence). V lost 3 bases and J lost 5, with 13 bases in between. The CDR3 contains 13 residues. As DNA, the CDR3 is TGCAGTGCTAGTGACGGCTTAAGGGAGACCCAGTACTTC. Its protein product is CSASDGLRETQYF.